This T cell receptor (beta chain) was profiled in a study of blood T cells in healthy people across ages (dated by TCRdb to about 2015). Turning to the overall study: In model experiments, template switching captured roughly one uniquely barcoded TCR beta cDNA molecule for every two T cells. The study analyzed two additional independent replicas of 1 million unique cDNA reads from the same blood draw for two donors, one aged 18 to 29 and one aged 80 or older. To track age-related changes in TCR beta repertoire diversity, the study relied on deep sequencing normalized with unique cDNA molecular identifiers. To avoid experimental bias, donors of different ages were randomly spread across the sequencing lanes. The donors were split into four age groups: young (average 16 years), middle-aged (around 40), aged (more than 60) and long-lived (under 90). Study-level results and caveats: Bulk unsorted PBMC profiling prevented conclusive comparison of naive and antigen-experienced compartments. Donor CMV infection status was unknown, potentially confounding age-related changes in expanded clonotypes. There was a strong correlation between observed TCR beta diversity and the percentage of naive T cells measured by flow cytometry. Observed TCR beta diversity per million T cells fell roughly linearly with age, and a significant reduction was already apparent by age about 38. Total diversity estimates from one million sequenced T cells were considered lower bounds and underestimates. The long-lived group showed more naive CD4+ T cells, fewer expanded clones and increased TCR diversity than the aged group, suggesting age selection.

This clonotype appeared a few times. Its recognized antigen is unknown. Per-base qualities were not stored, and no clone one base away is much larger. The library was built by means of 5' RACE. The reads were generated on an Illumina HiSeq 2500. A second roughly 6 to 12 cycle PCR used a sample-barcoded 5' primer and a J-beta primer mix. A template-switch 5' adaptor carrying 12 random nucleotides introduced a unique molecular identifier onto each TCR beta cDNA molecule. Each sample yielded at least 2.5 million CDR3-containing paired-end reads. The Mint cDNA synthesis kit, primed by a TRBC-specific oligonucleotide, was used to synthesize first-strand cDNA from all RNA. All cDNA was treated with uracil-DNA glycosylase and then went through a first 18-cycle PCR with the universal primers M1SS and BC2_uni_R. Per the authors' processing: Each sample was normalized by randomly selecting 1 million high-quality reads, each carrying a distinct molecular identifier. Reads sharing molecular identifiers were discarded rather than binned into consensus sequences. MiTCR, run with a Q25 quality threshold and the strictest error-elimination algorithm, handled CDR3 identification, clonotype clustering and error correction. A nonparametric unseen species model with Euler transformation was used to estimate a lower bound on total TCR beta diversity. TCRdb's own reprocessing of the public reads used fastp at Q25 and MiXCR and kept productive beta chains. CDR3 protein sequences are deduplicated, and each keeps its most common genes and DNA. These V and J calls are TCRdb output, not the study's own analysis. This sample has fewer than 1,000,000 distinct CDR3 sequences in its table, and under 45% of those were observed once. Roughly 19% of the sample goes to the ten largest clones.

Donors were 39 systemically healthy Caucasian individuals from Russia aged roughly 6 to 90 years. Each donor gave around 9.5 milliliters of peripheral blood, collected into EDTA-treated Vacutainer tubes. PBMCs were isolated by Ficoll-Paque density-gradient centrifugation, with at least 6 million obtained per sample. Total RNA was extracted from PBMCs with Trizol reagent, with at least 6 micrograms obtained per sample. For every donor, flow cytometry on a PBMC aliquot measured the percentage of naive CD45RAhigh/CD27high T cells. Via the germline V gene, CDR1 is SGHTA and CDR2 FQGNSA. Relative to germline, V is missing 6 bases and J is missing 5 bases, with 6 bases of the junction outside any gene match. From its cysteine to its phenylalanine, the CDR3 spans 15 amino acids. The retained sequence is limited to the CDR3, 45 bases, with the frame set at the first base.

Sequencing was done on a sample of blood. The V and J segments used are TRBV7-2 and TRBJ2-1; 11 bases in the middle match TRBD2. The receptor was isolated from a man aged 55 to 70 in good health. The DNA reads TGTGCCAGCAGGCTCGGGACTAGCGGTAACAATGAGCAGTTCTTC. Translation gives CASRLGTSGNNEQFF.